The rows below give T cell receptor beta chains drawn from one sample of a study of blood T cell repertoires in COVID-19. The repertoire was sequenced with immunoSEQ multiplex PCR; TCRdb's copy has only in-frame clones and lacks some. Among 350,000 to 450,000 clones listed, roughly 91% were seen once. The sequenced sample consisted of PBMCs or T cells enriched from blood (not recorded which). Every receptor here comes from a woman aged 25 to 39 who had recovered from COVID-19. The conserved cysteine and the conserved F or W are not part of the CDR3 here. A D gene is named only where the DNA matches it firmly.

TRBV10-2,.,TRBJ2-7,9,ASSQTYEQY
TRBV27,.,TRBJ2-7,12,ASTALGGRNEQY
TRBV28,TRBD2,TRBJ2-1,13,ASSSLAGVYNEQF
TRBV7-9,.,TRBJ2-3,13,ASSLGASGTDTQY
TRBV6-5,.,TRBJ1-1,12,ASRPQPSGRWAF
TRBV5-4,.,TRBJ1-4,11,ASSLEAGEKLF
TRBV28,TRBD1,TRBJ1-2,16,ASTTPFSVRDRYYGYT
TRBV4-3,.,TRBJ1-1,11,ASSQELVTEAF
TRBV5-4,TRBD2,TRBJ2-1,13,ASSPGGGLAHEQF
TRBV6-1,.,TRBJ2-7,16,ASSDQRTAWGGDPEQY
TRBV11-2,.,TRBJ2-2,14,ASSLVSQGFAGELF
TRBV30,TRBD1,TRBJ1-3,11,AWSRTGSATIY
TRBV27,.,TRBJ1-3,13,ASSLTGSSGNTIY
TRBV30,TRBD1,TRBJ1-1,10,AWSSTGGKAF
TRBV7-9,TRBD2,TRBJ2-3,17,ASSDLGTSGGARIDTQY
TRBV14,.,TRBJ1-1,13,ASSQECVLCTEAF
TRBV5-1,.,TRBJ1-6,12,ASSLEGSNSPLH
TRBV3-1/TRBV3-2,.,TRBJ2-2,13,ASSPGLLHNGELF
TRBV30,.,TRBJ1-4,11,AWQGSTWEKLF
TRBV6-5,.,TRBJ1-1,10,ASSWGDTEAF
TRBV28,TRBD2,TRBJ2-7,13,ASRGGTSGFYEQY
TRBV18,.,TRBJ2-7,12,ASPRGLLIYEQY
TRBV2,TRBD1,TRBJ1-2,12,ASSEHTGGYGYT